This passage covers 26 T cell receptor beta chains from one sample sequenced in a study of T cells in Graves' hyperthyroidism and ophthalmopathy. The source material, RNA transcripts, was used to amplify TCR beta CDR3 regions. HTBI primers were the set used in a first-round RT-PCR of the TCR CDR3. TCRdb reprocessed the multiplex PCR reads via MiXCR and lists one record per CDR3 protein. The sample yields under 550,000 distinct CDR3 sequences, about 13% seen once. Specimen: blood. The receptors originated from a woman in her late teens or twenties with Graves' hyperthyroidism.

This clonotype was picked up many times. J is TRBJ2-7 and V is TRBV30; TRBD1 agrees at 9 bases. Germline CDR1 and CDR2: GTSNPN and SVGIG (reference sequence). This CDR3 has 14 amino acids. V lost 2 bases, J lost 2 bases, and 4 bases stayed unmatched. The CDR3 loop reads CAWSRDRVAYEQYF. CDR3 nucleotides: TGTGCCTGGAGTAGGGACAGGGTTGCCTACGAGCAGTACTTC. The full variable domain, completed using reference TRBV30 and TRBJ2-7, is SQTIHQWPATLVQPVGSPLSLECTVEGTSNPNLYWYRQAAGRGLQLLFYSVGIGQISSEVPQNLSASRPQDRQFILSSKKLLLSDSGFYLCAWSRDRVAYEQYFGPGTRLTVT.

This clonotype was detected a few times. The genes are TRBV30 and TRBJ1-6; no clear D gene. Germline V gene data show CDR1 as GTSNPN and CDR2 as SVGIG (reference sequence). Trimming pared 2 bases from V and 6 bases from J, leaving 8 bases between. The CDR3 covers 13 residues. The CDR3 DNA reads TGTGCCTGGAGTCTCAGCTTTAATTCACCCCTCCACTTT. Its translation is CAWSLSFNSPLHF.

The chain combines TRBV28 with TRBJ2-1, with TRBD1 matching 11 bases. The CDR3 loop spans 15 amino acids. J lost 6 bases, V lost 4 bases, and 5 bases had no gene match. CDR1 MDHEN and CDR2 SYDVKM come from the germline V gene. The CDR3, as DNA: TGTGCCAGCAGTTATCAAGGGACAGGGGGCAATGAGCAGTTCTTC. It codes for CASSYQGTGGNEQFF.

The chain employs TRBV4-3 and TRBJ2-3; D ambiguous. Germline CDR1 is LGHNA and CDR2 is YSLEER. This CDR3 has 15 residues. Trimming removed 0 bases from V and 0 bases from J, with 7 bases in between. CDR3 DNA sequence: TGCGCCAGCAGCCAAGATAGGCTTAGCACAGATACGCAGTATTTT. It is translated as CASSQDRLSTDTQYF.

This clonotype came up many times. The chain carries TRBV25-1 and TRBJ2-5, with D perhaps TRBD2 (7 bases). Germline lookup yields CDR1 MGHDK and CDR2 SYGVNS. V was trimmed by 8 bases and J by 5 bases, leaving 33 bases between them. The CDR3 is made up of 19 amino acids. The CDR3 is CASRGVQPRGEEVRETQYF. CDR3 sequence (DNA): TGTGCCAGCCGGGGGGTCCAACCTAGGGGGGAGGAGGTGAGGGAGACCCAGTACTTC.

This clonotype was seen many times. V usage is TRBV7-2 and J usage is TRBJ1-1; D is unresolved. Germline CDR1 reads SGHTA; CDR2 reads FQGNSA. This CDR3 comprises 13 residues. Between the trimmed V and J ends, which lost 1 base and 11 bases, there was a span of 14 bases. CDR3 sequence reads: CASSLEKGRGAFF. For the CDR3, the DNA is TGTGCCAGCAGCTTAGAAAAGGGTCGTGGGGCTTTCTTT.

This clonotype was counted ten times or more. The V gene is TRBV2, the J gene TRBJ2-5; a weak D match, TRBD2 (5 bases). Germline-derived CDR1 and CDR2 are SNHLY and FYNNEI. V gave up 6 bases and J gave up 4 bases, with 18 bases separating them. The length of the CDR3 is 15 residues. CDR3 sequence (DNA): TGTGCCAGCAGAGTAGCGCTGGCAAGAGGAGAGACCCAGTACTTC. This encodes CASRVALARGETQYF.

This clonotype has ten or more counts. V is TRBV19 and J is TRBJ2-7; D assignment may be TRBD1 or TRBD2 (5 bases each). V dropped 5 bases and J dropped 7 bases, with 18 bases sitting between them. The CDR3 totals 14 residues. Per germline, CDR1 LNHDA and CDR2 SQIVND (reference sequence). The DNA of the CDR3 is TGTGCCAGTAGTCCCCGGGACGACCTCTTGGAGCAGTACTTC. Translated: CASSPRDDLLEQYF.

This clonotype was counted many times. The genes are TRBV3-1 and TRBJ2-7; possibly TRBD2 for D (6 bases). The germline V gene has CDR1 LGHDT and CDR2 YNNKEL (reference sequence). This CDR3 has 14 amino acids. Trimming left V 4 bases short and J 5 bases short, with 15 bases between. Here the CDR3 reads CASSPLGLIDEQYF. DNA of the CDR3: TGTGCCAGCAGCCCCCTGGGACTTATCGACGAGCAGTACTTC.

V and J are TRBV14 and TRBJ1-6; D uncertain. V shed 0 bases and J shed 9 bases, with 9 bases lying between them. This CDR3 has 14 residues. Germline assignment: CDR1 SGHDN and CDR2 FVKESK. Here the CDR3 DNA reads TGTGCCAGCAGCCAAGAGCTCGGAAGTTCACCCCTCCACTTT. It encodes CASSQELGSSPLHF.

This clonotype was seen repeatedly, ten times or more. The chain joins TRBV6-2 or TRBV6-3 to TRBJ2-7; no clear D gene. There are 11 residues in the CDR3. Germline assignment: CDR1 MNHEY and CDR2 SVGEGT. Trimming cost V 10 bases and J 1 base, with 8 bases left between them. The CDR3 bases are TGTGCCACCGCCCGTTCCTACGAGCAGTACTTC. Translating gives CATARSYEQYF.

This clonotype was detected ten times or more. This chain links TRBV7-2 with TRBJ1-3; D is perhaps TRBD1 (5 bases). V dropped 4 bases and J dropped 1 base, with 14 bases sitting between them. CDR1 and CDR2 (germline): SGHTA, FQGNSA. The CDR3 consists of 16 residues. The CDR3 loop is CASSSQGGMSGNTIYF. Written as DNA, the CDR3 is TGTGCCAGCAGCTCGCAGGGAGGAATGTCTGGAAACACCATATATTTT.

In this sample, this clonotype turned up many times. V is TRBV12-3 or TRBV12-4 and J is TRBJ2-5; 7 bases line up with TRBD2. This CDR3 comprises 14 residues. J lost 5 bases, V lost 5 bases, and 8 bases had no gene match. CDR3 DNA sequence: TGTGCCAGCAGTGGATGGGAGGGCAGGGAGACCCAGTACTTC. This sequence encodes CASSGWEGRETQYF.

Concerning this clonotype itself: This may come from a read error, since a much larger clone is one base off. The rearrangement links TRBV5-8 to TRBJ2-1; D is tentatively TRBD1 or TRBD2 (5 bases each). V lost 2 bases and J 9 bases, leaving 15 bases between the germline ends. This CDR3 contains 14 residues. Germline CDR1 is SGHTS and CDR2 is YDEGEE. CDR3 region: CASSFGIREREQFF. DNA of the CDR3: TGTGCCAGCAGCTTCGGTATCAGGGAGCGTGAGCAGTTCTTC.

This clonotype was observed many times. This sequence joins TRBV20-1 and TRBJ2-3; 7 positions match TRBD1. V trimming: 0 bases; J trimming: 2 bases; junction bases outside the gene matches: 11. Germline V gene lookup returns CDR1 DFQATT and CDR2 SNEGSKA (reference sequence). The CDR3 has 17 amino acids. The CDR3 loop reads CSARERRDRSHTDTQYF. The CDR3 DNA reads as TGCAGTGCTAGAGAGCGCCGGGACAGAAGTCACACAGATACGCAGTATTTT.

This clonotype was detected a few times. The CDR3 loop reads CASSLRTSTEQFF. CDR3 in DNA: TGTGCCAGCAGTCTACGGACTTCGACTGAGCAGTTCTTC. V usage is TRBV12-3 or TRBV12-4 and J usage is TRBJ2-1, with D perhaps TRBD2 (5 bases). The CDR3 is made up of 13 amino acids. V was pared by 5 bases and J by 9 bases, with 14 bases between.

The sample holds many counts of this clonotype. The chain links TRBV28 to TRBJ2-7; tentative D call: TRBD1 (6 bases). This CDR3 region has 14 residues. Germline V CDR1 and CDR2: MDHEN, SYDVKM. V lost 4 bases, J lost 4 bases, and 14 bases lay in between. The DNA for the CDR3 is TGTGCCAGCAGTTCCACAGGGCCCTCATACGAGCAGTACTTC. This sequence encodes CASSSTGPSYEQYF.

At least ten counts were recorded for this clonotype. The chain has TRBV12-3 or TRBV12-4 and TRBJ2-7; 9 nucleotides match TRBD1. The CDR3 totals 15 residues. The V gene end was trimmed by 0 bases and the J gene end by 6 bases; junction bases not matched to a gene: 6. Written as DNA, the CDR3 is TGTGCCAGCAGTTTAGCGCTTGGACAGGGGAGCGAGCAGTACTTC. Protein: CASSLALGQGSEQYF.

This clonotype was counted ten times or more. This chain links TRBV30 with TRBJ1-2; 11 bases fit TRBD1. Trimming at V came to 2 bases and at J to 5 bases, leaving 4 bases not matched to a gene. Germline CDR1 and CDR2: GTSNPN and SVGIG (reference sequence). The length of the CDR3 is 14 residues. The CDR3 DNA is TGTGCCTGGAGTCCGGACAGGGGGCTTTATGGCTACACCTTC. Its translation: CAWSPDRGLYGYTF.

This clonotype was recorded many times. The chain has TRBV28 and TRBJ2-6, with D unclear. In germline, CDR1 is MDHEN, CDR2 SYDVKM. Trimming took 7 bases from V and 1 from J, leaving 5 bases between them. The CDR3 loop spans 13 amino acids. The CDR3, as DNA: TGTGCCAGCACCCTGTCTGGGGCCAACGTCCTGACTTTC. Protein: CASTLSGANVLTF.

This clonotype occurred a few times. The V and J genes are TRBV30 and TRBJ2-7, with 8 bases aligning to TRBD1. Looked up from germline, CDR1 is GTSNPN and CDR2 is SVGIG (reference sequence). Trimming cost V 3 bases and J 0 bases; bases outside gene matches: 10. This CDR3 is built from 16 residues. This CDR3 is CAWSPTGDRFSYEQYF. The CDR3 bases are TGTGCCTGGAGCCCAACAGGGGACAGGTTCTCCTACGAGCAGTACTTC.

At least ten counts were recorded for this clonotype. This rearrangement joins TRBV4-1 to TRBJ2-7, with TRBD1 as a possible D gene (6 bases). V was trimmed by 1 base and J by 2 bases, leaving 15 bases between them. The length of the CDR3 is 16 residues. Germline V gene data show CDR1 as MGHRA and CDR2 as YSYEKL. CDR3 in DNA: TGCGCCAGCAGCCAAGGAACAGGGAGTGTAACCTACGAGCAGTACTTC. It yields the protein CASSQGTGSVTYEQYF.

This clonotype was detected many times. This sequence joins TRBV28 and TRBJ1-2; D possibly corresponds to TRBD1 (5 bases). Germline lookup yields CDR1 MDHEN and CDR2 SYDVKM. V dropped 6 bases and J dropped 2 bases, with 10 bases sitting between them. CDR3 length equals 13 residues. The CDR3 DNA sequence: TGTGCCAGCAGCTCGGGACCGAACTATGGCTACACCTTC. Amino acid sequence: CASSSGPNYGYTF.

There are many counts of this clonotype. This chain joins TRBV5-1 and TRBJ2-1; D gene uncertain. The V gene lost 7 bases and the J gene lost 2 bases, with 13 bases spanning the gap. Germline CDR1 SGHRS, CDR2 YFSETQ. The CDR3 loop spans 14 amino acids. Here the CDR3 DNA reads TGCGCCAGCCGACTGACCAAAACCTACAATGAGCAGTTCTTC. It specifies CASRLTKTYNEQFF.

This clonotype was detected many times. The chain is built from TRBV28 and TRBJ2-7; TRBD2 aligns across 9 bases. V lost 5 bases and J lost 5; bases outside the gene matches: 10. The CDR3 length is 15 residues. Per germline, CDR1 MDHEN and CDR2 SYDVKM. The CDR3 nucleotides are TGTGCCAGCAGTCCCATAGCGGGAGCGTTGGACGAGCAGTACTTC. This encodes CASSPIAGALDEQYF.

This clonotype has just a few counts. In DNA form, the CDR3 reads TGTGCCAGCTCACCGACAGGCTCGACAGGGAACCCTACTAGTGAGCAGTACTTC. It yields the protein CASSPTGSTGNPTSEQYF. This chain uses TRBV18 with TRBJ2-7; TRBD1 matches 7 bases. There are 18 residues in the CDR3. Looked up from germline, CDR1 is KGHSH and CDR2 is LQKENI. The trim removed 3 bases at V and 7 bases at J, leaving 21 bases unmatched.